The rows below give T cell receptor beta chains drawn from one sample of a study of blood T cells in healthy people across ages. Each CDR3 protein is one row after TCRdb ran MiXCR on the 5' RACE reads. This sample carries 1,500,000 or so distinct CDR3 sequences, around 55% of them seen once, and the ten largest clones take more than 6%. The sample taken for sequencing was blood. The receptors were gathered from a man aged 18 to 29 in good health. Each CDR3 is given with its conserved first and last residue. The D gene is left open where the match is weak. Rows give clone size only sometimes, using once, few, many, or a class for an expanded clone.

J gene: TRBJ2-7
D gene: TRBD1
V gene: TRBV12-3/TRBV12-4
clone size: -
CDR3 protein: CASSLAGTGMYEQYF
CDR3 DNA: TGTGCCAGCAGTCTTGCTGGGACAGGGATGTACGAGCAGTACTTC

J gene: TRBJ2-1
D gene: -
V gene: TRBV4-2
clone size: few
CDR3 protein: CASSQVRVNEQFF
CDR3 DNA: TGTGCCAGCAGCCAAGTCAGGGTGAATGAGCAGTTCTTC

J gene: TRBJ2-7
D gene: TRBD1
V gene: TRBV11-2
clone size: -
CDR3 protein: CASSHGQGSYNEQYF
CDR3 DNA: TGTGCCAGCAGCCATGGACAGGGGTCCTACAATGAGCAGTACTTC

J gene: TRBJ2-7
D gene: -
V gene: TRBV3-1
clone size: -
CDR3 protein: CASSQERASEQYF
CDR3 DNA: TGTGCCAGCAGCCAAGAAAGGGCTAGCGAGCAGTACTTC

J gene: TRBJ1-1
D gene: -
V gene: TRBV6-6
clone size: -
CDR3 protein: CASSTVRSDTEAFF
CDR3 DNA: TGTGCCAGCAGCACGGTCCGGTCGGACACTGAAGCTTTCTTT

J gene: TRBJ2-1
D gene: -
V gene: TRBV25-1
clone size: -
CDR3 protein: CASSDFGAEQFF
CDR3 DNA: TGTGCCAGCAGTGACTTCGGGGCTGAGCAGTTCTTC

J gene: TRBJ2-7
D gene: -
V gene: TRBV9
clone size: -
CDR3 protein: CASSPGGLNYEQYF
CDR3 DNA: TGTGCCAGCAGCCCCGGGGGGCTTAACTACGAGCAGTACTTC

J gene: TRBJ2-3
D gene: TRBD2
V gene: TRBV3-1
clone size: -
CDR3 protein: CASSPRREGTDTQYF
CDR3 DNA: TGTGCCAGCAGCCCTAGGCGGGAGGGCACAGATACGCAGTATTTT

J gene: TRBJ1-5
D gene: -
V gene: TRBV7-2
clone size: -
CDR3 protein: CASSSRSDQPQHF
CDR3 DNA: TGTGCCAGCAGCTCAAGGTCCGATCAGCCCCAGCATTTT

J gene: TRBJ2-3
D gene: -
V gene: TRBV5-5
clone size: -
CDR3 protein: CASSLIDGSDTQYF
CDR3 DNA: TGTGCCAGCAGCCTTATCGACGGTTCAGATACGCAGTATTTT

J gene: TRBJ2-3
D gene: TRBD2
V gene: TRBV2
clone size: -
CDR3 protein: CASIWRASGMNTQYF
CDR3 DNA: TGTGCCAGCATCTGGAGGGCTAGCGGGATGAATACGCAGTATTTT

J gene: TRBJ2-6
D gene: -
V gene: TRBV6-2/TRBV6-3
clone size: few
CDR3 protein: CASSRTLKGSGANVLTF
CDR3 DNA: TGTGCCAGCAGCCGGACTCTTAAGGGCTCTGGGGCCAACGTCCTGACTTTC

J gene: TRBJ1-1
D gene: -
V gene: TRBV19
clone size: -
CDR3 protein: CASSPRREVNTEAFF
CDR3 DNA: TGTGCCAGTAGTCCTCGCAGGGAGGTGAACACTGAAGCTTTCTTT

J gene: TRBJ1-1
D gene: -
V gene: TRBV29-1
clone size: -
CDR3 protein: CSVATGTEAFF
CDR3 DNA: TGCAGCGTGGCGACGGGCACTGAAGCTTTCTTT

J gene: TRBJ2-7
D gene: TRBD2
V gene: TRBV4-1
clone size: -
CDR3 protein: CASSQDRASGLLYEQYF
CDR3 DNA: TGCGCCAGCAGCCAAGATAGGGCCTCGGGACTATTGTACGAGCAGTACTTC

J gene: TRBJ2-5
D gene: TRBD2
V gene: TRBV28
clone size: -
CDR3 protein: CASRTSGIETQYF
CDR3 DNA: TGTGCCAGCAGGACTAGCGGTATAGAGACCCAGTACTTC

J gene: TRBJ2-7
D gene: -
V gene: TRBV6-5
clone size: -
CDR3 protein: CASRRQAEQYF
CDR3 DNA: TGTGCCAGCAGGCGACAGGCCGAGCAGTACTTC

J gene: TRBJ2-3
D gene: -
V gene: TRBV10-1
clone size: -
CDR3 protein: CASSEEDEESTDTQYF
CDR3 DNA: TGCGCCAGCAGTGAAGAGGACGAGGAGAGCACAGATACGCAGTATTTT

J gene: TRBJ1-3
D gene: -
V gene: TRBV7-2
clone size: -
CDR3 protein: CASSLVGGVTGNTIYF
CDR3 DNA: TGTGCCAGCAGCTTAGTTGGGGGGGTCACCGGAAACACCATATATTTT

J gene: TRBJ1-2
D gene: TRBD1
V gene: TRBV10-3
clone size: -
CDR3 protein: CAISDQLGTGENGYTF
CDR3 DNA: TGTGCCATCAGTGATCAGCTTGGGACAGGGGAAAATGGCTACACCTTC

J gene: TRBJ2-7
D gene: TRBD1
V gene: TRBV4-1
clone size: few
CDR3 protein: CASSQDRGTEAYEQYF
CDR3 DNA: TGCGCCAGCAGCCAAGATAGAGGGACAGAGGCCTACGAGCAGTACTTC

J gene: TRBJ2-7
D gene: TRBD1
V gene: TRBV9
clone size: -
CDR3 protein: CASSAGTGGSYEQYF
CDR3 DNA: TGTGCCAGCAGCGCCGGGACAGGGGGTTCCTACGAGCAGTACTTC

J gene: TRBJ2-1
D gene: -
V gene: TRBV9
clone size: -
CDR3 protein: CASSVRGDPYNEQFF
CDR3 DNA: TGTGCCAGCAGCGTAAGGGGAGACCCCTACAATGAGCAGTTCTTC

J gene: TRBJ1-2
D gene: -
V gene: TRBV29-1
clone size: few
CDR3 protein: CSVLFRNVKGYTF
CDR3 DNA: TGCAGCGTTCTTTTTAGAAACGTGAAAGGCTACACCTTC

J gene: TRBJ1-5
D gene: -
V gene: TRBV7-2
clone size: once
CDR3 protein: CASSLEGTKDQPQHF
CDR3 DNA: TGTGCCAGCAGCTTAGAGGGAACAAAAGATCAGCCCCAGCATTTT

J gene: TRBJ2-3
D gene: TRBD1
V gene: TRBV2
clone size: few
CDR3 protein: CASSRGQGRTTDTQYF
CDR3 DNA: TGTGCCAGCAGCCGCGGACAGGGGCGAACCACAGATACGCAGTATTTT

J gene: TRBJ1-5
D gene: TRBD1
V gene: TRBV15
clone size: -
CDR3 protein: CATSISRGLDQPQHF
CDR3 DNA: TGTGCCACCAGCATTTCCAGGGGGCTAGACCAGCCCCAGCATTTT

J gene: TRBJ2-7
D gene: -
V gene: TRBV4-1
clone size: few
CDR3 protein: CASSQKIGHYEQYF
CDR3 DNA: TGCGCCAGCAGCCAAAAGATAGGCCACTACGAGCAGTACTTC

J gene: TRBJ2-5
D gene: -
V gene: TRBV29-1
clone size: few
CDR3 protein: CSAMGLRETQYF
CDR3 DNA: TGCAGCGCCATGGGACTCCGGGAGACCCAGTACTTC

J gene: TRBJ2-2
D gene: TRBD1
V gene: TRBV24-1
clone size: -
CDR3 protein: CATSDPLGQGNTGELFF
CDR3 DNA: TGTGCCACCAGTGATCCCTTGGGACAGGGGAACACCGGGGAGCTGTTTTTT

J gene: TRBJ2-7
D gene: -
V gene: TRBV29-1
clone size: -
CDR3 protein: CSVRTDYEQYF
CDR3 DNA: TGCAGCGTGCGGACAGATTACGAGCAGTACTTC

J gene: TRBJ1-2
D gene: -
V gene: TRBV6-5
clone size: -
CDR3 protein: CASSDGSNYGYTF
CDR3 DNA: TGTGCCAGCAGTGACGGTTCTAACTATGGCTACACCTTC

J gene: TRBJ1-2
D gene: -
V gene: TRBV18
clone size: once
CDR3 protein: CASSQTGIDGYTF
CDR3 DNA: TGTGCCAGCTCACAAACGGGGATTGATGGCTACACCTTC

J gene: TRBJ1-1
D gene: -
V gene: TRBV10-3
clone size: few
CDR3 protein: CAISDRGLNTEAFF
CDR3 DNA: TGTGCCATCAGTGATCGCGGGTTGAACACTGAAGCTTTCTTT

J gene: TRBJ2-6
D gene: TRBD1
V gene: TRBV4-1
clone size: few
CDR3 protein: CASSQLTGALSGANVLTF
CDR3 DNA: TGCGCCAGCAGCCAACTAACAGGGGCTCTATCTGGGGCCAACGTCCTGACTTTC

J gene: TRBJ2-7
D gene: TRBD1
V gene: TRBV7-9
clone size: few
CDR3 protein: CASSLSRLDRASYEQYF
CDR3 DNA: TGTGCCAGCAGCTTATCTCGGTTAGACAGGGCAAGCTACGAGCAGTACTTC

J gene: TRBJ2-1
D gene: -
V gene: TRBV11-2
clone size: -
CDR3 protein: CASSLVGQHNEQFF
CDR3 DNA: TGTGCCAGCAGCTTAGTAGGCCAACACAATGAGCAGTTCTTC

J gene: TRBJ1-2
D gene: -
V gene: TRBV20-1
clone size: few
CDR3 protein: CSARDRPGEGGYTF
CDR3 DNA: TGCAGTGCTAGAGATAGGCCAGGGGAAGGTGGCTACACCTTC

J gene: TRBJ1-3
D gene: TRBD1
V gene: TRBV4-1
clone size: -
CDR3 protein: CASSQVIGGPDGNTIYF
CDR3 DNA: TGCGCCAGCAGCCAAGTCATAGGGGGCCCGGATGGAAACACCATATATTTT

J gene: TRBJ2-7
D gene: -
V gene: TRBV27
clone size: -
CDR3 protein: CASRVLGDNSYEQYF
CDR3 DNA: TGTGCCAGCAGGGTCTTGGGGGACAACTCCTACGAGCAGTACTTC

J gene: TRBJ2-5
D gene: TRBD2
V gene: TRBV29-1
clone size: -
CDR3 protein: CSVEETSGSYGQYF
CDR3 DNA: TGCAGCGTTGAAGAAACTAGCGGGAGTTACGGGCAGTACTTC

J gene: TRBJ2-1
D gene: -
V gene: TRBV6-5
clone size: few
CDR3 protein: CASSEPWPYNEQFF
CDR3 DNA: TGTGCCAGCAGTGAACCCTGGCCCTACAATGAGCAGTTCTTC

J gene: TRBJ2-3
D gene: -
V gene: TRBV20-1
clone size: -
CDR3 protein: CSAAAELSFTDTQYF
CDR3 DNA: TGCAGTGCAGCCGCTGAACTTTCTTTCACAGATACGCAGTATTTT

J gene: TRBJ2-1
D gene: -
V gene: TRBV29-1
clone size: -
CDR3 protein: CSVEIISGKGIRDEQFF
CDR3 DNA: TGCAGCGTTGAGATAATATCGGGGAAAGGGATCCGCGATGAGCAGTTCTTC

J gene: TRBJ2-7
D gene: TRBD2
V gene: TRBV7-2
clone size: few
CDR3 protein: CASGLLAENYEQYF
CDR3 DNA: TGTGCCAGCGGGCTACTAGCGGAAAACTACGAGCAGTACTTC

J gene: TRBJ2-7
D gene: -
V gene: TRBV4-2
clone size: few
CDR3 protein: CASGRGDHSYEQYF
CDR3 DNA: TGTGCCAGCGGAAGGGGGGACCACTCCTACGAGCAGTACTTC

J gene: TRBJ2-7
D gene: -
V gene: TRBV5-1
clone size: -
CDR3 protein: CASSYRASSGAFSYEQYF
CDR3 DNA: TGCGCCAGCAGCTACCGGGCCTCTTCGGGGGCATTCTCCTACGAGCAGTACTTC

J gene: TRBJ2-7
D gene: -
V gene: TRBV20-1
clone size: -
CDR3 protein: CSAQDVARTYEQYF
CDR3 DNA: TGCAGTGCCCAAGACGTAGCGAGGACCTACGAGCAGTACTTC

J gene: TRBJ2-5
D gene: TRBD2
V gene: TRBV6-5
clone size: -
CDR3 protein: CASSYPGLAGRGRETQYF
CDR3 DNA: TGTGCCAGCAGTTACCCGGGACTAGCGGGGAGGGGAAGGGAGACCCAGTACTTC

J gene: TRBJ1-1
D gene: -
V gene: TRBV3-1
clone size: -
CDR3 protein: CASSPKGVDSGAFF
CDR3 DNA: TGTGCCAGCAGCCCGAAGGGGGTTGACAGTGGAGCTTTCTTT

J gene: TRBJ1-2
D gene: -
V gene: TRBV29-1
clone size: -
CDR3 protein: CSVGVFGERGYTF
CDR3 DNA: TGCAGCGTGGGGGTGTTTGGGGAACGTGGCTACACCTTC

J gene: TRBJ2-5
D gene: TRBD2
V gene: TRBV27
clone size: once
CDR3 protein: CASSSKLAGGPETQYF
CDR3 DNA: TGTGCCAGCAGTTCCAAACTAGCGGGAGGGCCGGAGACCCAGTACTTC

J gene: TRBJ1-1
D gene: TRBD1
V gene: TRBV12-3/TRBV12-4
clone size: -
CDR3 protein: CASSLRRGTGGTTEAFF
CDR3 DNA: TGTGCCAGCAGTTTAAGGCGGGGGACAGGGGGTACCACTGAAGCTTTCTTT

J gene: TRBJ2-1
D gene: -
V gene: TRBV20-1
clone size: -
CDR3 protein: CSARPDSSYNEQFF
CDR3 DNA: TGCAGTGCTAGACCGGACTCCTCCTACAATGAGCAGTTCTTC

J gene: TRBJ1-2
D gene: -
V gene: TRBV6-6
clone size: few
CDR3 protein: CASAIGPGNGYTF
CDR3 DNA: TGTGCCAGCGCAATCGGACCGGGGAATGGCTACACCTTC

J gene: TRBJ2-7
D gene: -
V gene: TRBV6-4
clone size: -
CDR3 protein: CASSDSSLGQTYYEQYF
CDR3 DNA: TGTGCCAGCAGTGACTCGAGTCTAGGTCAGACGTACTACGAGCAGTACTTC